The 32 T cell receptor beta chains below were found in one sample sequenced in a study of blood T cell repertoires in COVID-19. TCRdb keeps only in-frame clones here, not all; method: immunoSEQ multiplex PCR. The table includes approximately 53,000 clones, over 80% detected once. The sequenced sample consisted of peripheral blood. These receptors were collected from a middle-aged man with acute or convalescent COVID-19.

CDR3 protein: CASSFSQAINEKLFF. The DNA for the CDR3 is TGCGCCAGCAGCTTCTCACAGGCCATTAATGAAAAACTGTTTTTT. V is TRBV5-1 and J is TRBJ1-4, with D perhaps TRBD1 (5 bases). The CDR3 runs to 15 residues. Trimming removed 2 bases at V and 4 bases at J, with 12 bases between. Germline V gene sequence: CDR1 SGHRS, CDR2 YFSETQ.

V is TRBV6-7 and J is TRBJ2-7, with TRBD2 matching over 13 bases. TRBV6-7 is an ORF for which the function is uncertain. The CDR3 spans 19 residues. With 4 bases clipped from V and 6 bases from J, the junction kept 18 bases outside the gene matches. In DNA form, the CDR3 reads TGTGCCAGCAGTTTTCCCCCGGGACTAGCGGGACAGACTGTTTGCGAGCAGTACTTC. Translation gives CASSFPPGLAGQTVCEQYF.

This chain connects TRBV7-9 to TRBJ1-4; TRBD1 aligns across 7 bases. The CDR3 has 14 residues. Looked up from germline, CDR1 is SEHNR and CDR2 is FQNEAQ (reference sequence). J gave up 11 bases and V 1 base, and 7 bases lay outside the gene matches. The CDR3 spells CASSLGQGVEKLFF. The CDR3 coding sequence is TGTGCCAGCAGCTTAGGGCAGGGGGTCGAGAAACTGTTTTTT.

V is TRBV12-3 or TRBV12-4 and J is TRBJ1-5, with D possibly being TRBD1 (6 bases). This CDR3 contains 13 residues. V lost 7 bases, J lost 7 bases, and 14 bases lay in between. The CDR3 DNA reads as TGTGCCAGCATGTGGGGGCGACGACAGCCCCAGCATTTT. Its translation is CASMWGRRQPQHF.

In this sample, this clone turned up a few times. The gene calls are TRBV7-2 and TRBJ1-2; TRBD1 agrees at 9 bases. Germline V gives CDR1 SGHTA, CDR2 FQGNSA. There are 14 residues in the CDR3. With V trimmed by 3 bases and J by 4 bases, 3 bases remained unmatched. CDR3 sequence (DNA): TGTGCCAGCAGCTTCGGGACAGGGACCTATGGCTACACCTTC. It specifies CASSFGTGTYGYTF.

The chain recombines TRBV5-1 with TRBJ2-2; a possible D gene is TRBD1 (6 bases). Germline V gene sequence: CDR1 SGHRS, CDR2 YFSETQ. The V gene lost 5 bases and the J gene lost 4 bases, with 15 bases spanning the gap. The CDR3 is 15 amino acids. The CDR3 sequence: CASRQQGVGTGELFF. The CDR3 DNA sequence: TGCGCCAGCAGGCAACAGGGAGTCGGCACCGGGGAGCTGTTTTTT.

This chain connects TRBV6-6 to TRBJ1-5, with no clear D. This CDR3 is 12 amino acids long. CDR1 is MNHNY, CDR2 SVGAGI, per germline (reference sequence). V lost 5 bases and J lost 7, with 9 bases in between. CDR3 bases: TGTGCCAGCAGTGACCTCGGGCAGCCCCAGCATTTT. Translating it yields CASSDLGQPQHF.

This clone turned up a few times. The chain joins TRBV3-1 (or the pseudogene TRBV3-2) to TRBJ2-1; 9 nucleotides align to TRBD2. J was trimmed by 8 bases and V by 4 bases; bases with no gene match: 6. Germline assignment: CDR1 LGHDT and CDR2 YNNKEL (reference sequence). This CDR3 contains 14 residues. CDR3 DNA: TGTGCCAGCAGCCGCGGGGGGGCAGGCTATGAGCAGTTCTTC. Its protein product is CASSRGGAGYEQFF.

The CDR3 loop reads CASSPPGSGALTGELFF. DNA for the CDR3: TGTGCCAGCAGCCCCCCAGGGAGCGGGGCCCTCACCGGGGAGCTGTTTTTT. The chain is built from TRBV5-4 and TRBJ2-2; 7 bases align to TRBD2. This CDR3 region has 17 residues. The germline CDR1 and CDR2 sequences are SGHNT and YYREEE (reference sequence). Trimming cost V 4 bases and J 4 bases; bases outside gene matches: 13.

The chain is built from TRBV5-4 and TRBJ1-5; the D gene is possibly TRBD1 (5 bases). Germline V gene data show CDR1 as SGHNT and CDR2 as YYREEE (reference sequence). The CDR3 length is 14 residues. V lost 0 bases and J 5 bases, leaving 9 bases between the germline ends. The CDR3 loop reads CASSLAGIDQPQHF. The CDR3 bases are TGTGCCAGCAGCTTGGCAGGGATTGATCAGCCCCAGCATTTT.

J is TRBJ1-2 and V is TRBV4-1; D is unclear. From germline, CDR1 is MGHRA and CDR2 YSYEKL. V lost 1 base and J 6 bases, leaving 3 bases between the germline ends. The CDR3 consists of 11 residues. CDR3 bases: TGCGCCAGCAGCCAAGGAGATGGCTACACCTTC. Protein sequence: CASSQGDGYTF.

The chain carries TRBV24-1 and TRBJ2-2; TRBD1 aligns across 9 bases. CDR3 size: 15 residues. Germline CDR1 KGHDR, CDR2 SFDVKD. The V segment lost 6 bases and the J segment 4 bases; nucleotides outside the gene matches: 5. The CDR3 loop reads CATSPGQGPTGELFF. The CDR3 DNA sequence: TGTGCCACCAGTCCTGGACAGGGGCCCACCGGGGAGCTGTTTTTT.

V and J are TRBV29-1 and TRBJ2-5; D not certain. The CDR3 loop spans 13 amino acids. CDR1 and CDR2 from the germline V gene are SQVTM and ANQGSEA. The V and J ends lost 2 bases and 2 bases respectively, with 9 bases between them. The CDR3 DNA is TGCAGCGTTGAATCCCCCCCGCAAGAGACCCAGTACTTC. It is translated as CSVESPPQETQYF. The full variable domain, rest sourced from reference TRBV29-1 and TRBJ2-5, is SAVISQKPSRDICQRGTSLTIQCQVDSQVTMMFWYRQQPGQSLTLIATANQGSEATYESGFVIDKFPISRPNLTFSTLTVSNMSPEDSSIYLCSVESPPQETQYFGPGTRLLVL.

The rearrangement uses TRBV14 and TRBJ1-1; TRBD1 is a possible D gene (5 bases). Germline assignment: CDR1 SGHDN and CDR2 FVKESK. V shed 2 bases and J shed 3 bases, with 13 bases lying between them. The CDR3 extends over 15 amino acids. This CDR3 reads CASSQSGTLHTEAFF. CDR3 bases: TGTGCCAGCAGCCAAAGCGGGACCTTACACACTGAAGCTTTCTTT.

This chain joins TRBV6-6 and TRBJ1-1; D is perhaps TRBD1 (5 bases). Deletions cut 2 bases from V and 11 bases from J, with 12 bases between. This CDR3 has 12 residues. Germline V gene data show CDR1 as MNHNY and CDR2 as SVGAGI (reference sequence). CDR3 sequence: CASSYRAGGAFF. The CDR3 region has the DNA TGTGCCAGCAGTTACAGGGCGGGGGGGGCTTTCTTT.

The chain is built from TRBV19 and TRBJ2-6; D gene ambiguous. CDR1 LNHDA and CDR2 SQIVND come from the germline V gene (reference sequence). This CDR3 is built from 16 residues. The V end was cut by 1 base, the J end by 0 bases, with 7 bases between. CDR3 sequence reads: CASSIASVSGANVLTF. In nucleotides, the CDR3 is TGTGCCAGTAGTATAGCCAGCGTCTCTGGGGCCAACGTCCTGACTTTC.

The V gene is TRBV3-1 (or the pseudogene TRBV3-2), the J gene TRBJ2-7, with 11 bases that match TRBD2. V dropped 2 bases and J dropped 2; count of bases not matched to a gene: 2. The CDR3 covers 15 residues. In germline, CDR1 is LGHDT, CDR2 YNNKEL (reference sequence). The CDR3 loop is CASSQTSGRPYEQYF. The DNA of the CDR3 is TGTGCCAGCAGCCAAACTAGCGGGAGACCCTACGAGCAGTACTTC.

The chain couples TRBV24-1 to TRBJ2-1; D gene uncertain. The CDR3 is made up of 17 amino acids. Germline CDR1 and CDR2: KGHDR and SFDVKD. Trimming shortened V by 5 bases and J by 0 bases, and 16 bases separated the two germline ends. The CDR3 DNA sequence: TGTGCCACCAGTGCTCGTTTAGCATCGCACTCCTACAATGAGCAGTTCTTC. It is translated as CATSARLASHSYNEQFF.

The rearrangement joins TRBV2 to TRBJ1-3, with TRBD1 as a possible D gene (5 bases). Per the germline V gene, CDR1 is SNHLY and CDR2 is FYNNEI. V was pared by 4 bases and J by 4 bases, with 11 bases between. CDR3 length equals 14 residues. Here the CDR3 reads CASSGRASGNTIYF. In DNA, the CDR3 is TGTGCCAGCAGTGGCAGGGCTTCAGGAAACACCATATATTTT.

The gene calls are TRBV28 and TRBJ2-7; D call uncertain. The V end was cut by 4 bases, the J end by 2 bases, with 6 bases between. The CDR3 has 12 amino acids. The V gene's germline CDR1 is MDHEN and CDR2 SYDVKM. CDR3 in amino acids: CASSWQAYEQYF. CDR3 coding DNA: TGTGCCAGCAGTTGGCAGGCCTACGAGCAGTACTTC.

The chain uses TRBV19 and TRBJ2-6; no clear D. In germline, CDR1 is LNHDA, CDR2 SQIVND (reference sequence). Trimming took 6 bases from V and 4 from J, leaving 16 bases between them. This CDR3 region has 16 residues. CDR3 loop: CASSSAAALGANVLTF. The CDR3 coding sequence is TGTGCCAGTAGCTCCGCGGCCGCCCTCGGGGCCAACGTCCTGACTTTC. Full variable domain (remainder filled in from reference TRBV19 and TRBJ2-6): DGGITQSPKYLFRKEGQNVTLSCEQNLNHDAMYWYRQDPGQGLRLIYYSQIVNDFQKGDIAEGYSVSREKKESFPLTVTSAQKNPTAFYLCASSSAAALGANVLTFGAGSRLTVL.

V is TRBV24-1 and J is TRBJ1-5, with 7 nucleotides matching TRBD1. CDR1 is KGHDR and CDR2 is SFDVKD in the germline V gene. The length of the CDR3 is 13 residues. In DNA form, the CDR3 reads TGTGCAAGGGGGCTTGGAAGCAATCAGCCCCAGCATTTT. Encoded protein: CARGLGSNQPQHF.

The chain carries TRBV3-1 (or the pseudogene TRBV3-2) and TRBJ2-2, with unresolved D. Trimming removed 1 base from V and 7 bases from J, with 7 bases in between. Germline CDR1 reads LGHDT; CDR2 reads YNNKEL (reference sequence). The CDR3 is 13 amino acids. The CDR3 loop reads CASSQGFGGELFF. CDR3 DNA: TGTGCCAGCAGCCAAGGATTCGGCGGGGAGCTGTTTTTT.

The CDR3 loop is CASSYDWGDYGYTF. CDR3 nucleotide sequence: TGTGCCAGCAGTTATGATTGGGGGGATTATGGCTACACCTTC. The chain joins TRBV6-5 to TRBJ1-2; perhaps TRBD1 as D (5 bases). The V gene lost 3 bases and the J gene lost 5 bases, with 13 bases spanning the gap. The germline V gene has CDR1 MNHEY and CDR2 SVGAGI. This CDR3 has 14 amino acids.

The chain is built from TRBV5-1 and TRBJ1-5; D might be TRBD1 (6 bases). This CDR3 comprises 14 residues. V gave up 4 bases and J gave up 9 bases, with 17 bases separating them. Germline V CDR1 and CDR2: SGHRS, YFSETQ. This chain's CDR3 is CASSEGVQGGPQHF. CDR3 nucleotide sequence: TGCGCCAGCAGCGAGGGGGTTCAAGGTGGGCCCCAGCATTTT. Based on the CDR3 plus reference TRBV5-1 and TRBJ1-5, the full variable domain is KAGVTQTPRYLIKTRGQQVTLSCSPISGHRSVSWYQQTPGQGLQFLFEYFSETQRNKGNFPGRFSGRQFSNSRSEMNVSTLELGDSALYLCASSEGVQGGPQHFGDGTRLSIL.

The chain combines TRBV7-2 with TRBJ2-5, with a tentative D call TRBD1 (5 bases). From germline, CDR1 is SGHTA and CDR2 FQGNSA. Deletions cut 5 bases from V and 4 bases from J, with 20 bases between. This CDR3 has 16 amino acids. CDR3 coding DNA: TGTGCCAGCAGCAAAAGAGTCCGACAGTACCCAGAGACCCAGTACTTC. Translating it yields CASSKRVRQYPETQYF.

V gene TRBV19 combines with J gene TRBJ1-5, with D possibly TRBD1 on 6 matching bases. The CDR3 extends over 16 amino acids. CDR1 is LNHDA and CDR2 is SQIVND in the germline V gene (reference sequence). V was cut by 3 bases and J by 5 bases, with 17 bases left in between. The CDR3 region has the DNA TGTGCCAGTAGTATCCTCCATAACAGGGTTGATCAGCCCCAGCATTTT. It is translated as CASSILHNRVDQPQHF.

CDR3 residues: CASSQDLFGIYEQYF. CDR3 sequence (DNA): TGCGCCAGCAGCCAAGATCTATTTGGTATCTACGAGCAGTACTTC. The chain combines TRBV4-1 with TRBJ2-7; no reliable D call. This CDR3 contains 15 residues. V dropped 0 bases and J dropped 3 bases, with 12 bases sitting between them. Per germline, CDR1 MGHRA and CDR2 YSYEKL.

V is TRBV9 and J is TRBJ1-3, with D possibly being TRBD1 (6 bases). This CDR3 comprises 15 residues. Germline V lookup: CDR1 SGDLS, CDR2 YYNGEE. V lost 0 bases and J 9 bases, leaving 16 bases between the germline ends. This chain's CDR3 is CASSVDSQRGTTIYF. The CDR3 bases are TGTGCCAGCAGCGTAGATAGCCAGAGGGGGACCACCATATATTTT.

This clone has just a few counts. The chain carries TRBV7-9 and TRBJ1-4, with TRBD1 matching 10 bases. This CDR3 region has 17 residues. The germline V gene has CDR1 SEHNR and CDR2 FQNEAQ (reference sequence). Losses at the gene ends were 5 bases for V and 4 bases for J; bases not matched to a gene: 10. This CDR3 reads CASSLGDRGMSNEKLFF. The CDR3, as DNA: TGTGCCAGCAGCCTGGGGGACAGGGGCATGAGTAATGAAAAACTGTTTTTT.

The sample holds one count of this clone. CDR3 protein: CASSLSGDHTDTQYF. The CDR3 DNA sequence: TGTGCCAGCAGCTTGTCAGGGGACCACACAGATACGCAGTATTTT. The V gene is TRBV7-8, the J gene TRBJ2-3; D possibly corresponds to TRBD1 (6 bases). The length of the CDR3 is 15 residues. Per the germline V gene, CDR1 is SGHVS and CDR2 is FQNEAQ. V shed 3 bases and J shed 2 bases, with 12 bases lying between them.

V usage is TRBV9 and J usage is TRBJ2-1; 8 bases are shared with TRBD2. Germline CDR1 is SGDLS and CDR2 is YYNGEE. The CDR3 contains 15 residues. The J segment lost 7 bases and the V segment lost 2 bases, leaving 8 bases of the junction unmatched. CDR3 sequence reads: CASSVTGGPGNEQFF. In nucleotides, the CDR3 is TGTGCCAGCAGCGTCACGGGAGGGCCGGGTAATGAGCAGTTCTTC.